This T cell receptor (beta chain) was documented in a study of T cell responses to AZD1222 COVID-19 vaccine. Pooling covered second doses at about 4 or about 12 weeks. The trim removed 5 bases at V and 8 bases at J, leaving 14 bases unmatched. Germline V gene lookup returns CDR1 SGDLS and CDR2 YYNGEE. This CDR3 region has 16 residues. Method: immunoSEQ multiplex PCR; TCRdb's copy keeps in-frame clones and lacks some. Found here are some 81,000 clones, 90% to 95% of them singletons; the top ten hold around a tenth. The TCR comes from an adult who received the AZD1222 COVID-19 vaccine. This specimen consisted of peripheral blood, obtained 28 days after the second AZD1222 dose. The chain employs TRBV9 and TRBJ1-4; TRBD1 aligns across 8 bases. The CDR3 DNA is TGTGCCAGCAGTGGTACTTCAGGGGGCCTCCGGGAAAAACTGTTTTTT. Protein product: CASSGTSGGLREKLFF. The complete variable domain, with remaining parts taken from reference TRBV9 and TRBJ1-4, reads DSGVTQTPKHLITATGQRVTLRCSPRSGDLSVYWYQQSLDQGLQFLIQYYNGEERAKGNILERFSAQQFPDLHSELNLSSLELGDSALYFCASSGTSGGLREKLFFGSGTQLSVL.